This note documents a single T cell receptor beta chain sequence. Its antigen remains unidentified. No base qualities exist here, and no much larger clone lies one base off it. The sample is drawn from a study of shared clonotypes between healthy human individuals (dated by TCRdb to 2020 to 2022). Study-level background: Three men and two women, aged 18 to 49 years, made up the cohort. Leukapheresis yielded between about 0.94 and 10 billion PBMCs per donor. For each donor, CD4 naive and CD4 memory were each given three plates, CD8 naive was given two plates, and CD8 memory was given one plate. Different laboratories and diverse techniques were used to prepare libraries and sequence TCR repertoires, to increase sequencing depth and limit assay-specific biases. Blood TCR repertoires of several healthy adults were deeply sequenced to estimate repertoire size and the extent of clonotype sharing between individuals.

The germline V gene gives CDR1 as SGHVS and CDR2 as FNYEAQ. Cut back by 5 bases and 4 bases, the V and J ends lie 11 bases apart. Reading from cysteine to phenylalanine, the CDR3 counts 13 amino acids. Of all the DNA, just the CDR3 is kept, 39 bases in frame from base 1. TCR CDR3 regions were amplified from genomic DNA by multiplex PCR using the deep immunoSEQ assay. Extracted genomic DNA from each cell subset was distributed evenly across all wells of several immunoSEQ 96-well plates, and each plate was treated as a replicate. For sorted subsets, around 0.2 ug of genomic DNA, equivalent to 30,000 or so T cell genomes, went into each replicate PCR. Purified libraries were quantified with a Qubit 3.0 fluorometer, sized on a Bioanalyzer 2100, and re-quantified with the KAPA Library Quantification kit. Each immunoSEQ 96-well plate was sequenced on its own single-read 150-cycle Illumina NextSeq 550 flow cell. As for how the authors treated the data: Because only junctional sequences without quality scores were contained in the immunoSEQ output, filtering matching that applied to full-length reads could not be performed. To assign V/J genes and CDR3, sequences were annotated using PyIR, a Python wrapper for IgBLAST v1.9, with IMGT germline references. Reads with weak V/J assignments (E-value above 1e-6), missing CDR3, stop codons, out-of-frame junctions, or ambiguous translated residues were removed. V3J clonotypes were defined as sequences sharing an identical inferred V gene, J gene, and CDR3 amino acid sequence. To compute the percentage overlap between repertoires, the number of shared unique clonotypes was divided by the size of the smaller repertoire. RTK rarefaction, the Chao1 estimator, and Recon v2.1 estimates of unobserved clonotypes were used to assess repertoire richness. Generation probabilities for all TCRbeta clonotypes obtained by the gDNA method from a handful of donors were computed using OLGA. Not all clones reach the TCRdb copy of this immuneACCESS table, which keeps in-frame sequences only. Checked studies attribute under half of the gap to unresolved V genes and leave the rest unexplained. That table supplies the V and J calls and clone size; D and trimming were determined from the DNA. The sample includes some 2,000,000 clones, with approximately 95% observed a single time. The ten largest clones add up to about 1.1% of the sample.

CD8 naive samples consisted of CD45RO-negative cells that were positively selected for CCR7, yielding a CD45RA+CCR7+ population without TemRA cells. Donors were healthy HIV-negative adults with no recently reported acute infections or vaccinations. All donors were Caucasian adults living in Nashville, Tennessee, USA. Blood was obtained by leukapheresis, after which PBMCs were separated by Ficoll-Histopaque density gradient centrifugation and cryopreserved in liquid nitrogen vapor phase. Analytical flow cytometry was used to check the purity and quantity of every magnetically sorted T cell population. Each sorted fraction had its genomic DNA isolated and then quantified by UV absorbance on a Nanodrop 2000c. Findings and caveats that apply to the study as a whole: Sharing across four donors was observed for approximately 5% of naive CD4, under 4% of naive CD8, 2% to 2.5% of memory CD4, and approximately 0.41% of memory CD8 clonotypes. Because the study included a small number of donors, the genetic and exposure-history diversity represented was limited. Even with the large sequencing depth, rarefaction of the sorted-subset datasets indicated that sequencing was incomplete. Only blood was sampled, and tissue TCR repertoires likely differ from those in blood. Pairwise subsampling indicated that sequencing depth was expected to affect the degree of clonotype sharing among donors. Compared with non-shared clonotypes, clonotypes shared by all four sorted-subset donors had higher generation probabilities. Naive subsets generally had larger estimated clonotype richness than memory subsets.

The specimen sequenced was naive CD8+ T cells sorted from blood. The sample's cell subset or site label, decoded: CD45RA+CCR7+. Recombination connected TRBV7-6 to TRBJ1-2; the D gene is unclear. The source of this sequence is a young man in good health. The bases are TGTGCCAGCAGCCCCGGTTTATCCTATGGCTACACCTTC. Protein translation: CASSPGLSYGYTF.